Following are 13 T cell receptor beta chains from one sample sequenced in a study of T cells in women clearing cervical HPV infection. Profiled with immunoSEQ multiplex PCR; TCRdb holds only in-frame clones, not every one. This sample's table reports 20,000 to 25,000 clones. Sequences were obtained from blood buffy coat. Source of these receptors: a woman between 18 and 70 years old with a cervical HPV16 infection that either progressed to CIN3+ or cleared (not recorded which).

Details on this clone: The read comes to an end 3 residues before the CDR3 does, leaving the germline J gene to fill in the end. This chain uses TRBV7-2 with TRBJ2-1, with D maybe TRBD2 (7 bases). Germline CDR1 is SGHTA and CDR2 is FQGNSA. The CDR3 covers 14 residues. Trimming took off 6 bases at V and 7 bases at J, with 16 bases between the two ends. CDR3 amino acids: CASRVGGANNEQFF. The sequenced part of the CDR3 DNA is TGTGCCAGCAGGGTGGGGGGGGCCAATAATGAG.

Of note for this clone: Read sequence stops 3 residues before the CDR3 end, and the germline J gene provides the missing end. J is TRBJ2-1 and V is TRBV5-4; 7 nucleotides agree with TRBD1. This CDR3 contains 14 residues. V was pared by 5 bases and J by 6 bases, with 8 bases of the junction left unmatched. CDR1 SGHNT and CDR2 YYREEE come from the germline V gene (reference sequence). The chain's CDR3 is CASSLDPGGNEQFF. The part of the CDR3 DNA that was read is TGTGCCAGCAGTTTAGATCCAGGGGGCAATGAG.

Points on this clone: The CDR3 end falls 3 residues outside the read, so it is completed with the germline J gene. This chain connects TRBV10-3 to TRBJ2-3; D possibly corresponds to TRBD1 (5 bases). The CDR3 loop spans 13 amino acids. Deletions cut 4 bases from V and 5 bases from J, with 10 bases between. Germline V gene sequence: CDR1 ENHRY, CDR2 SYGVKD. The CDR3: CAISGQGRDTQYF. The DNA read from the CDR3 is TGTGCCATCAGTGGGCAGGGCAGAGATACG.

Of note for this clone: The read is 3 residues too short to cover the CDR3 end, so that end is filled in from the germline J gene. V usage is TRBV5-1 and J usage is TRBJ2-7; 8 nucleotides match TRBD2. With V trimmed by 2 bases and J by 0 bases, 1 base remained unmatched. The CDR3 is 14 residues long. The germline CDR1 and CDR2 sequences are SGHRS and YFSETQ. The part of the CDR3 DNA that was read is TGCGCCAGCAGCTTTAGCGGGGTCTCCTACGAG. Translated, it gives CASSFSGVSYE. The full CDR3 is CASSFSGVSYEQYF.

Partial CDR3 DNA: TGTGCCACCTTCCCCGGAACAGGGTTTAAGGAGACG. The encoded protein is CATFPGTGFKET. The CDR3 as a whole reads CATFPGTGFKETQYF. The chain uses TRBV6-2 or TRBV6-3 and TRBJ2-3; D is possibly TRBD1 (6 bases). The CDR3 is cut off 3 residues early in the read; its end comes from the germline J gene. There are 15 residues in the CDR3. The V gene's germline CDR1 is MNHEY and CDR2 SVGEGT.

Note on this clone: The read ends 3 residues early relative to the CDR3; the germline J gene fills the gap. This rearrangement joins TRBV11-1 to TRBJ2-2; D may match TRBD1 or TRBD2 (5 bases each). The ends were cut back, 6 bases at V and 7 bases at J, with 12 bases in the middle. Germline CDR1 is SGHAT and CDR2 is FQDESV (reference sequence). The CDR3 spans 13 residues. Incomplete CDR3 DNA: TGTGCCAGCAGATCCAGGGAGTTCGGGGAG. It specifies CASRSREFGE. The whole CDR3 is CASRSREFGELFF.

In the case of this clone: The observed sequence ends 3 residues before the CDR3 terminus, with the missing tail filled in from the germline J gene. The chain joins TRBV10-3 to TRBJ2-5; D is perhaps TRBD2 (6 bases). The V end was cut by 5 bases, the J end by 2 bases, with 9 bases between. The germline V gene has CDR1 ENHRY and CDR2 SYGVKD. This CDR3 spans 13 amino acids. This CDR3 is CAISSGLQETQYF. The sequenced part of the CDR3 DNA is TGTGCCATCAGTAGCGGACTACAAGAGACC.

A remark on this clone: The CDR3 end is not reached by the read, which stops 3 residues before it; the germline J gene fills it in. The rearrangement joins TRBV6-2 or TRBV6-3 to TRBJ1-2; D might be TRBD1 (5 bases). V was clipped by 9 bases and J by 1 base, with 15 bases between them. The CDR3 spans 14 residues. Germline assignment: CDR1 MNHEY and CDR2 SVGEGT. The chain's CDR3 is CASVGQPHNYGYTF. The DNA read from the CDR3 is TGTGCCAGTGTTGGACAACCTCATAACTATGGC.

Remarks on this clone: The read comes to an end 3 residues before the CDR3 does, leaving the germline J gene to fill in the end. This chain joins TRBV5-8 and TRBJ2-4; D possibly matches TRBD1 or TRBD2 (7 bases each). Between the trimmed V and J ends, which lost 0 bases and 8 bases, there was a span of 12 bases. CDR1 SGHTS and CDR2 YDEGEE come from the germline V gene. The CDR3 runs 14 residues. The covered CDR3 bases are TGTGCCAGCAGCTTGGTCAGGGGGAGGGACATT. It yields the protein CASSLVRGRDI. The full CDR3 reads CASSLVRGRDIQYF.

A word on this clone: Read coverage stops 3 residues before the CDR3 terminus; the germline J gene supplies the remainder. The J gene is TRBJ2-5, the V gene TRBV10-2; 10 bases align to TRBD2. The germline V gene encodes CDR1 WSHSY and CDR2 SAAADI. The CDR3 is made up of 16 amino acids. The V and J ends lost 6 bases and 1 base, in that order; junction bases with no gene match: 8. CDR3 bases read: TGCGCCAGCAGCTTAGCGGGAGGCCGCTTCCAAGAGACC. Translated, it gives CASSLAGGRFQET. In full, the CDR3 reads CASSLAGGRFQETQYF.

Concerning this clone: The read ends 3 residues shy of where the CDR3 ends; the end is completed using the germline J gene. The genes are TRBV19 and TRBJ1-1, with 8 bases fitting TRBD1. Germline CDR1 reads LNHDA; CDR2 reads SQIVND (reference sequence). The length of the CDR3 is 12 residues. The sequenced part of the CDR3 DNA is TGTGCCAGTAGTGACAGGGGAGAGACA. Amino acids: CASSDRGET. The complete CDR3 reads CASSDRGETAFF.

Details on this clone: The read falls 3 residues short of the CDR3 end, and the missing part is taken from the germline J gene. The chain couples TRBV7-2 to TRBJ1-2; D ambiguous. This CDR3 contains 14 residues. The germline V gene encodes CDR1 SGHTA and CDR2 FQGNSA. CDR3 protein: CASTQLGYYNDYTF. CDR3 bases read: TGTGCCAGCACCCAGCTGGGTTACTACAATGAC.

A note on this clone: The read finishes 3 residues shy of the CDR3 end, and the germline J gene is used to complete it. This chain connects TRBV13 to TRBJ1-1, with TRBD1 identical over 8 bases. With V trimmed by 5 bases and J by 4 bases, 9 bases remained unmatched. CDR1 is PRHDT and CDR2 is FYEKMQ in the germline V gene (reference sequence). This CDR3 spans 15 amino acids. The sequenced CDR3 bases are TGTGCCAGCAGCCATCGAGGACAGGGCTCCACTGAA. Its protein product is CASSHRGQGSTE. The entire CDR3 protein reads CASSHRGQGSTEAFF.